Listed here are 24 T cell receptor beta chains from one sample, sequenced in a study of Ad26.COV2.S vaccination and SARS-CoV-2 variants (dated by TCRdb to about 2021). Library preparation employed the immunoSEQ multiplex PCR assay. Drawn from immuneACCESS, this table holds only the in-frame rearrangements with V and J called that TCRdb kept. Clones are partly lost; checked studies trace under half to an unresolved V gene and leave the rest unexplained. Present in this sample are 380,000 or so clones, roughly 80% of which were seen just once. Around 7.4% of the sample lies in the top ten. This specimen's treatment or condition label, per the study, means: some 19 received Ad26.COV2.S at low or high dose, single or two shots; five or six received placebo; per-sample allocation not given. Repertoires of vaccine and placebo recipients were sequenced from samples collected on day 63 after the first injection.

The source material was peripheral blood, sampled in a trial of Ad26.COV2.S vaccine versus placebo. These receptors all stem from a person aged 18 to 65 who received the Ad26.COV2.S COVID-19 vaccine or a placebo.

In its sample, this clone was seen once. This chain connects TRBV5-1 to TRBJ1-4; no clear D. Germline values: CDR1 SGHRS, CDR2 YFSETQ. The V end lost 3 bases, the J end lost 7 bases, and 13 bases lay between the germline ends. The CDR3 extends over 14 amino acids. For the CDR3, the DNA is TGCGCCAGCAGCTCCAGTCGGATGGGTGAAAAACTGTTTTTT. Protein: CASSSSRMGEKLFF.

V gene TRBV4-1 combines with J gene TRBJ2-7, with D possibly matching TRBD1 (6 bases). Germline-derived CDR1 and CDR2 are MGHRA and YSYEKL. Trimming pared 4 bases from V and 4 bases from J, leaving 17 bases between. This CDR3 contains 15 residues. CDR3 in DNA: TGCGCCAGCAGCCTACTCATCGGACAGCCTTACGAGCAGTACTTC. Its protein product is CASSLLIGQPYEQYF.

The rearrangement joins TRBV27 to TRBJ2-3, with 11 positions matching TRBD2. Germline lookup yields CDR1 MNHEY and CDR2 SMNVEV (reference sequence). The CDR3 covers 14 residues. V lost 5 bases and J lost 7; bases outside the gene matches: 5. DNA of the CDR3: TGTGCCAGCAGTCGTAGCGGGGGGGCAAATACGCAGTATTTT. Protein sequence: CASSRSGGANTQYF.

This sequence joins TRBV3-1 (or the pseudogene TRBV3-2) and TRBJ2-3; no clear D. The V end was cut by 6 bases, the J end by 1 base, with 8 bases between. The CDR3 has 13 residues. Germline lookup yields CDR1 LGHDT and CDR2 YNNKEL (reference sequence). The CDR3 bases are TGTGCCAGCAGAGGGCCAGGCACAGATACGCAGTATTTT. This encodes CASRGPGTDTQYF.

The chain has TRBV12-3 or TRBV12-4 and TRBJ1-1; D remains ambiguous. The CDR3 is 12 residues long. The V gene lost 6 bases and the J gene lost 7 bases, with 12 bases spanning the gap. The CDR3 DNA follows: TGTGCCAGCAGGCCCGGCCTCGTTGAAGCTTTCTTT. As protein: CASRPGLVEAFF.

The J gene is TRBJ2-1, the V gene TRBV7-9; D call uncertain. CDR1 is SEHNR and CDR2 is FQNEAQ in the germline V gene (reference sequence). The CDR3 is 14 amino acids. The V gene lost 6 bases and the J gene lost 0 bases, with 9 bases spanning the gap. CDR3 residues: CASSYYSSYNEQFF. CDR3 DNA sequence: TGTGCCAGCAGTTACTATAGCTCCTACAATGAGCAGTTCTTC.

The chain employs TRBV3-1 (or the pseudogene TRBV3-2) and TRBJ2-1; TRBD2 matches at 11 bases. Per germline, CDR1 LGHDT and CDR2 YNNKEL (reference sequence). This CDR3 comprises 15 residues. The V segment lost 4 bases and the J segment 4 bases; nucleotides outside the gene matches: 3. As DNA, the CDR3 is TGTGCCAGCAGCCCTAGACTAGCGGGGTACAATGAGCAGTTCTTC. Translated, it gives CASSPRLAGYNEQFF.

The V and J genes are TRBV11-2 and TRBJ1-4; TRBD1 aligns across 7 bases. Germline CDR1 SGHAT, CDR2 FQNNGV. The J segment lost 8 bases and the V segment lost 6 bases, leaving 9 bases of the junction unmatched. This CDR3 has 14 amino acids. The CDR3 region is CASSLTGAGEKLFF. For the CDR3, the DNA is TGTGCCAGCAGTTTAACAGGGGCGGGGGAAAAACTGTTTTTT.

The CDR3 nucleotides read TGTGCCAGCAGCTATCGGGGACTCACTGGCACAGATACGCAGTATTTT. Its translation is CASSYRGLTGTDTQYF. The V gene is TRBV11-2, the J gene TRBJ2-3, with a weak D call TRBD2 (6 bases). This CDR3 is 16 amino acids long. Germline assignment: CDR1 SGHAT and CDR2 FQNNGV. Trimming took 4 bases from V and 1 from J, leaving 15 bases between them. Supplemented by reference TRBV11-2 and TRBJ2-3, the full variable domain reads EAGVAQSPRYKIIEKRQSVAFWCNPISGHATLYWYQQILGQGPKLLIQFQNNGVVDDSQLPKDRFSAERLKGVDSTLKIQPAKLEDSAVYLCASSYRGLTGTDTQYFGPGTRLTVL.

The rearrangement uses TRBV7-8 and TRBJ1-2, with 10 positions matching TRBD1. J was trimmed by 8 bases and V by 5 bases; bases with no gene match: 8. Germline CDR1 is SGHVS and CDR2 is FQNEAQ. This CDR3 has 14 amino acids. The CDR3 DNA is TGTGCCAGCAGCCCTGGACAGGGGGAGAGCGGCTACACCTTC. It codes for CASSPGQGESGYTF.

The gene calls are TRBV12-2 and TRBJ1-4; the D call TRBD1 from the table was never checked on the DNA. TRBV12-2 is a documented pseudogene. The CDR3 length is 17 residues. The CDR3 protein is CASRLALTRGLNEKLFF. In DNA, the CDR3 is TGTGCAAGTCGCTTAGCCCTCACCAGGGGCCTCAATGAAAAACTGTTTTTT.

The chain combines TRBV27 with TRBJ1-4; weak D call: TRBD1 (5 bases). Trimming cost V 4 bases and J 7 bases, with 13 bases left between them. The CDR3 is made up of 14 amino acids. Germline CDR1 MNHEY, CDR2 SMNVEV (reference sequence). CDR3 DNA: TGTGCCAGCAGTTCAGTCAGGGAGGCTGAAAAACTGTTTTTT. It encodes CASSSVREAEKLFF.

The V call is TRBV27, the J call TRBJ1-2; D might be TRBD1 (5 bases). The germline CDR1 and CDR2 sequences are MNHEY and SMNVEV (reference sequence). Deletions cut 7 bases from V and 4 bases from J, with 19 bases between. The CDR3 consists of 15 residues. The CDR3: CASTPRGADSYGYTF. CDR3 nucleotide sequence: TGTGCCAGCACCCCCCGGGGCGCGGATAGCTATGGCTACACCTTC.

The gene calls are TRBV5-6 and TRBJ2-2; a weak D match, TRBD2 (5 bases). CDR3 length: 13 amino acids. Trimming stripped 3 bases from V and 4 bases from J, with 7 bases between. The germline V gene has CDR1 SGHDT and CDR2 YYEEEE. CDR3: CASSWTFTGELFF. The DNA of the CDR3 is TGTGCCAGCAGCTGGACTTTCACCGGGGAGCTGTTTTTT.

The chain couples TRBV19 to TRBJ2-5; the match to TRBD2 covers 11 bases. Trimming removed 4 bases from V and 2 bases from J; junction bases left unmatched: 3. CDR3 length: 15 amino acids. Germline CDR1 reads LNHDA; CDR2 reads SQIVND (reference sequence). CDR3 DNA sequence: TGTGCCAGTAGTACCTGGACTAGCGGGCAAGAGACCCAGTACTTC. It is translated as CASSTWTSGQETQYF.

The CDR3 coding sequence is TGTGCCAGCAGCGGAGTTGGGGGCGGGAATGAAAAACTGTTTTTT. It encodes CASSGVGGGNEKLFF. The chain uses TRBV5-6 and TRBJ1-4; possible D gene TRBD1, 6 bases. CDR3 size: 15 residues. The ends were cut back, 4 bases at V and 5 bases at J, with 15 bases in the middle. Germline lookup yields CDR1 SGHDT and CDR2 YYEEEE.

V and J are TRBV12-3 or TRBV12-4 and TRBJ2-7; possibly TRBD2 for D (6 bases). V gave up 6 bases and J gave up 2 bases, with 11 bases separating them. The CDR3 consists of 13 residues. DNA for the CDR3: TGTGCCAGCAGCACCGGGACTCCCTACGAGCAGTACTTC. Its protein is CASSTGTPYEQYF.

This chain uses TRBV27 with TRBJ2-1; D possibly corresponds to TRBD2 (5 bases). CDR3 length: 18 amino acids. Looked up from germline, CDR1 is MNHEY and CDR2 is SMNVEV (reference sequence). Trimming took off 3 bases at V and 0 bases at J, with 18 bases between the two ends. The CDR3 is CASSFSGAAPSSYNEQFF. The CDR3 DNA follows: TGTGCCAGCAGTTTCAGCGGAGCGGCCCCGAGCTCCTACAATGAGCAGTTCTTC.

This chain uses TRBV27 with TRBJ2-7; 12 bases align to TRBD2. Germline values: CDR1 MNHEY, CDR2 SMNVEV (reference sequence). V trimming: 5 bases; J trimming: 7 bases; junction bases outside the gene matches: 6. The CDR3 consists of 14 residues. CDR3 amino acids: CASSLAGGPVEQYF. The CDR3 DNA follows: TGTGCCAGCAGTCTAGCGGGGGGGCCGGTTGAGCAGTACTTC.

This rearrangement joins TRBV28 to TRBJ1-6; possibly TRBD1 for D (5 bases). The V gene's germline CDR1 is MDHEN and CDR2 SYDVKM. Trimming stripped 4 bases from V and 8 bases from J, with 12 bases between. CDR3 length equals 14 residues. Here the CDR3 DNA reads TGTGCCAGCAGTTGGGGCGGGTTCGATTCACCCCTCCACTTT. Translated, it gives CASSWGGFDSPLHF.

The chain combines TRBV10-3 with TRBJ2-3; D not certain. Trimming cost V 0 bases and J 0 bases, with 4 bases left between them. This CDR3 region has 14 residues. Germline V gene sequence: CDR1 ENHRY, CDR2 SYGVKD. The DNA of the CDR3 is TGTGCCATCAGTGAGTCCGGCAGCACAGATACGCAGTATTTT. This encodes CAISESGSTDTQYF.

The chain carries TRBV13 and TRBJ1-2; no reliable D call. With 9 bases removed from V and 1 base from J, the gap between germline ends came to 15 bases. Germline values: CDR1 PRHDT, CDR2 FYEKMQ (reference sequence). This CDR3 comprises 14 residues. The CDR3 reads CARGPVWDNYGYTF. The CDR3 DNA reads TGTGCCAGAGGTCCGGTTTGGGATAACTATGGCTACACCTTC.

The gene calls are TRBV19 and TRBJ1-2; D gene uncertain. The CDR3 is 15 residues long. The germline V gene encodes CDR1 LNHDA and CDR2 SQIVND (reference sequence). The V gene lost 5 bases and the J gene lost 2 bases, with 15 bases spanning the gap. The CDR3 DNA follows: TGTGCCAGTAGTGATAGGTCAGGCGGAAACTATGGCTACACCTTC. This translates into CASSDRSGGNYGYTF.

This clone was found once. V and J are TRBV2 and TRBJ2-7, with D uncertain. V was shortened by 3 bases and J by 8 bases, with 11 bases between the two germline ends. CDR3 length: 12 amino acids. Germline V gene data show CDR1 as SNHLY and CDR2 as FYNNEI. CDR3 in DNA: TGTGCCAGCAGTGATCCCCGCCTCAAGCAGTACTTC. This sequence encodes CASSDPRLKQYF.